This T cell receptor (beta chain) was obtained from a study of control samples from healthy donors and cancer patients. The table came from immunoSEQ multiplex PCR; TCRdb's copy has only in-frame clones and leaves some out. Of around 140,000 clones in the sample, 80% to 95% are singletons; the top ten hold approximately 2%. The CDR3 covers 16 residues. Trimming removed 5 bases at V and 2 bases at J, with 18 bases between. Looked up from germline, CDR1 is MDHEN and CDR2 is SYDVKM. The TCR originated in a woman between 45 and 60 years old in good health. Material for sequencing was blood. The chain employs TRBV28 and TRBJ1-2; possible D gene TRBD1, 6 bases. This CDR3 is CASSPGHLVGNYGYTF. CDR3 nucleotides: TGTGCCAGCAGTCCGGGACACCTGGTCGGGAACTATGGCTACACCTTC.